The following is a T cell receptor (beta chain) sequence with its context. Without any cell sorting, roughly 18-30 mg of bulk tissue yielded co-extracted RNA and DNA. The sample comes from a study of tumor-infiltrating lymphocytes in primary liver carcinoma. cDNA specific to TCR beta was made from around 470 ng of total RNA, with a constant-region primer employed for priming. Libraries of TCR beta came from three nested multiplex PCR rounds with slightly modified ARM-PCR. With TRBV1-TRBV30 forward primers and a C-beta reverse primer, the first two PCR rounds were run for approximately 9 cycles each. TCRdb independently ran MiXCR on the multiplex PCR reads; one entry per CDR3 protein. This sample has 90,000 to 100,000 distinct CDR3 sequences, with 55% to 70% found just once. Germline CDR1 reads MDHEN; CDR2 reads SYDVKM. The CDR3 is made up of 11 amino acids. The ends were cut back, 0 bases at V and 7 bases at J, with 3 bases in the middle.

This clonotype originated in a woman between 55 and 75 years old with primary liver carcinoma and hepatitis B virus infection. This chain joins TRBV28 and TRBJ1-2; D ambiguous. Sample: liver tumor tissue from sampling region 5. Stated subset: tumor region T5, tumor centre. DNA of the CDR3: TGTGCCAGCAGTTTATGGAGTGGCTACACCTTC. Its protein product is CASSLWSGYTF.